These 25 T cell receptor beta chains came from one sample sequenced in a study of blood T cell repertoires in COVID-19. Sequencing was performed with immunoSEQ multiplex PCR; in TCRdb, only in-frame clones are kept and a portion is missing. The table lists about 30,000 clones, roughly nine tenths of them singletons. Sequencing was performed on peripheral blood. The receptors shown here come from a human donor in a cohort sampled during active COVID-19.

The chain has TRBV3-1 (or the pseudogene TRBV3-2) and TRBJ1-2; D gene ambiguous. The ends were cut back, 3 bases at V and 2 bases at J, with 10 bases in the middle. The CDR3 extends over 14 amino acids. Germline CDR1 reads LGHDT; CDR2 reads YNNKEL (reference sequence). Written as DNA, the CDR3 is TGTGCCAGCAGCCAGGGGAGCTTAAACTATGGCTACACCTTC. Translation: CASSQGSLNYGYTF.

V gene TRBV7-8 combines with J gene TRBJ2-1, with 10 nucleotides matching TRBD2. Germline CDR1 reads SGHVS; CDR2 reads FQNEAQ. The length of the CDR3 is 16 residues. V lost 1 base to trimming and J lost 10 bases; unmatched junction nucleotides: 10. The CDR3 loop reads CASSLVSSGGAREQFF. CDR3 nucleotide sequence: TGTGCCAGCAGCTTAGTTTCCAGCGGGGGGGCCCGGGAGCAGTTCTTC.

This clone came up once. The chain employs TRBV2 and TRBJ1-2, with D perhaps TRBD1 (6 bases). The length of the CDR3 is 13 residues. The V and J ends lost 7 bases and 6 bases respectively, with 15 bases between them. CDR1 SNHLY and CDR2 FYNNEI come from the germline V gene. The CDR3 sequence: CASKGGAEDGYTF. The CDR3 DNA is TGTGCCAGCAAGGGGGGGGCAGAGGATGGCTACACCTTC.

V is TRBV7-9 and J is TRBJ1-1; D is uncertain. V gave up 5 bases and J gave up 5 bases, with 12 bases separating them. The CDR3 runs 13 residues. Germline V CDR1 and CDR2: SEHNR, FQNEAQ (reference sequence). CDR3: CASSQTSGTEAFF. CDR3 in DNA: TGTGCCAGCAGCCAAACTTCGGGAACTGAAGCTTTCTTT.

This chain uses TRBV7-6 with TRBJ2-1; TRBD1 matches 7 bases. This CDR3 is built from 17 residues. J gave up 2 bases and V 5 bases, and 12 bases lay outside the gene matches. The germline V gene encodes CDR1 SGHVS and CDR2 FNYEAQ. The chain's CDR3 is CASSRNPGTAAYNEQFF. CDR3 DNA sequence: TGTGCCAGCAGCCGGAACCCCGGGACAGCGGCCTACAATGAGCAGTTCTTC.

Written as DNA, the CDR3 is TGTGCCACCGCAAGAACCGGCACCGGGGAGCTGTTTTTT. Translating gives CATARTGTGELFF. The rearrangement links TRBV27 to TRBJ2-2; D call uncertain. Germline lookup yields CDR1 MNHEY and CDR2 SMNVEV (reference sequence). V shed 10 bases and J shed 4 bases, with 13 bases lying between them. CDR3 length equals 13 residues.

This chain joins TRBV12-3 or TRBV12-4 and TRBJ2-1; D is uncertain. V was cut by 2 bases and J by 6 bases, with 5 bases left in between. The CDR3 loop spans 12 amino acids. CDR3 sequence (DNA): TGTGCCAGCAGTTTATATATCAATGAGCAGTTCTTC. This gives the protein CASSLYINEQFF.

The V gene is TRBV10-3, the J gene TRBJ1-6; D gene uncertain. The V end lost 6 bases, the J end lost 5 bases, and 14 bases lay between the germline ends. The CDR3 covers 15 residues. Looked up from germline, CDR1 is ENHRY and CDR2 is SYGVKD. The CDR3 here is CAIRAGTNNNSPLHF. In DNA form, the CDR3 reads TGTGCCATCAGAGCGGGCACCAATAATAATTCACCCCTCCACTTT.

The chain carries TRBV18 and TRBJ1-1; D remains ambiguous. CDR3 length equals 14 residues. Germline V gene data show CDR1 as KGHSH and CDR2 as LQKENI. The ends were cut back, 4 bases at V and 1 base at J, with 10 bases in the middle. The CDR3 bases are TGTGCCAGCTCACTGGGAGTGGGGAACACTGAAGCTTTCTTT. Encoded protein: CASSLGVGNTEAFF.

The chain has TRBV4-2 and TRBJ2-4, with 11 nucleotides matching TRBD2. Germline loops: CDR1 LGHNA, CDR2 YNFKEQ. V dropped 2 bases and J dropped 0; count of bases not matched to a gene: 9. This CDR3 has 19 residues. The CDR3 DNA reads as TGTGCCAGCAGCCAACCCAAACTAGCGGGGGACATAGCCAAAAACATTCAGTACTTC. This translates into CASSQPKLAGDIAKNIQYF.

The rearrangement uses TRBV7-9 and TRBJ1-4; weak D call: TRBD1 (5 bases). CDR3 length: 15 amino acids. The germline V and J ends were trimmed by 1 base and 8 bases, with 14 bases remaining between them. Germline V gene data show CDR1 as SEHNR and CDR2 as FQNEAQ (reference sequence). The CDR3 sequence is CASSLGGLIQEKLFF. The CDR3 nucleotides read TGTGCCAGCAGCTTAGGGGGCCTAATTCAAGAAAAACTGTTTTTT.

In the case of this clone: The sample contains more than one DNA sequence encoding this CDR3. The CDR3 loop is CASSPAGGGRADTQYF. CDR3 DNA sequence: TGCGCCAGCAGCCCGGCTGGGGGGGGTCGGGCAGATACGCAGTATTTT. The chain has TRBV5-1 and TRBJ2-3, with TRBD2 matching over 7 bases. CDR1 and CDR2 from the germline V gene are SGHRS and YFSETQ. The CDR3 consists of 16 residues. Unmatched junction bases numbered 12, after V lost 4 bases and J lost 4 bases.

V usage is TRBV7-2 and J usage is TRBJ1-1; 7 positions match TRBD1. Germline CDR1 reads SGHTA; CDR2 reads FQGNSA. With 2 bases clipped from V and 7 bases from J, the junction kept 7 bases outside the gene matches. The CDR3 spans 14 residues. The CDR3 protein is CASSLQTGSDEAFF. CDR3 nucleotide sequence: TGTGCCAGCAGCTTACAGACAGGGTCGGATGAAGCTTTCTTT. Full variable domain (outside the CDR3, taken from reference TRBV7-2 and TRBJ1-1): GAGVSQSPSNKVTEKGKDVELRCDPISGHTALYWYRQSLGQGLEFLIYFQGNSAPDKSGLPSDRFSAERTGGSVSTLTIQRTQQEDSAVYLCASSLQTGSDEAFFGQGTRLTVV.

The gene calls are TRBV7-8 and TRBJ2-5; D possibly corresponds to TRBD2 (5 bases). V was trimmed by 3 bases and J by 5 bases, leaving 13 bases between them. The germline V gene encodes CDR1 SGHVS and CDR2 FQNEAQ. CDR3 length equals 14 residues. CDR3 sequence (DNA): TGTGCCAGCAGCTTCGGCTGGGAGCGGGAGACCCAGTACTTC. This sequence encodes CASSFGWERETQYF.

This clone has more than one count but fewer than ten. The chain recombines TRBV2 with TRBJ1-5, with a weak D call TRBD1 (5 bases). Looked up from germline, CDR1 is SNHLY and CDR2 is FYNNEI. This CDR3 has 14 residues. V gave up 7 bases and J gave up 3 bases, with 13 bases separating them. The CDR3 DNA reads TGTGCCAGCAACTTTGACAGCATCAATCAGCCCCAGCATTTT. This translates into CASNFDSINQPQHF.

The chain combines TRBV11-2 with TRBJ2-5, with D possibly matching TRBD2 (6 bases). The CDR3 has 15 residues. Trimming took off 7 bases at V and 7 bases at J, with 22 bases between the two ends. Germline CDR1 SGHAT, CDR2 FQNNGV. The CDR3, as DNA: TGTGCCAGCACCAAAGAACTAGCCCGGAGGGGGACCCAGTACTTC. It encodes CASTKELARRGTQYF.

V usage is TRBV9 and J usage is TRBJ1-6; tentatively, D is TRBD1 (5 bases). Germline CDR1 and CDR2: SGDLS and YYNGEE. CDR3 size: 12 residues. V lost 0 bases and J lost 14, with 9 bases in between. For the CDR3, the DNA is TGTGCCAGCAGCGTAGCTGGGGGGACCCTCCACTTT. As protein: CASSVAGGTLHF.

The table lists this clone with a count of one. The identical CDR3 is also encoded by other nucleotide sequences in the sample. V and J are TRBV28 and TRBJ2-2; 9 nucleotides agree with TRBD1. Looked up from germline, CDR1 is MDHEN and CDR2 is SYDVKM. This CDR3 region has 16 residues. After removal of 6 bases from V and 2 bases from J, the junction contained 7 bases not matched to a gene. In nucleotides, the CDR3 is TGTGCCAGCAGCCTCCTGACAGGGGGTAACACCGGGGAGCTGTTTTTT. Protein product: CASSLLTGGNTGELFF.

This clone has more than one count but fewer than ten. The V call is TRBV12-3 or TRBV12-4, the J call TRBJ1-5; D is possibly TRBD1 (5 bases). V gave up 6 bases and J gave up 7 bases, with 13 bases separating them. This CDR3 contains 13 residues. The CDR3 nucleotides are TGTGCCAGCAGCTCAGGGTCAGGACAGCCCCAGCATTTT. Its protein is CASSSGSGQPQHF.

In DNA form, the CDR3 reads TGTGCCAGCAGCGGGGACAAGACCTACAATGAGCAGTTCTTC. Its protein product is CASSGDKTYNEQFF. The chain combines TRBV7-9 with TRBJ2-1, with a tentative D call TRBD1 (6 bases). Trimming removed 5 bases at V and 2 bases at J, with 10 bases between. Germline V CDR1 and CDR2: SEHNR, FQNEAQ (reference sequence). The CDR3 is 14 amino acids. Supplemented by reference TRBV7-9 and TRBJ2-1, the full variable domain reads DTGVSQNPRHKITKRGQNVTFRCDPISEHNRLYWYRQTLGQGPEFLTYFQNEAQLEKSRLLSDRFSAERPKGSFSTLEIQRTEQGDSAMYLCASSGDKTYNEQFFGPGTRLTVL.

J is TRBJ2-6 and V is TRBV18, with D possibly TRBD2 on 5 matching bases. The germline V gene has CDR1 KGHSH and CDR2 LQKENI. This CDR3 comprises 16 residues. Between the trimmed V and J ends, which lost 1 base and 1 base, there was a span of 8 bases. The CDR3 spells CASSPQRVSGANVLTF. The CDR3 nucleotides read TGTGCCAGCTCACCACAGAGGGTATCTGGGGCCAACGTCCTGACTTTC.

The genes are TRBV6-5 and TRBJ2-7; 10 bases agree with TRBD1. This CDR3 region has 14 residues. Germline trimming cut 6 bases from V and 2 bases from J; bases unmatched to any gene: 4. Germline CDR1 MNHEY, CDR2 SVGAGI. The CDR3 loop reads CASSLGQGAYEQYF. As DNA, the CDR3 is TGTGCCAGCAGCCTCGGACAGGGGGCCTACGAGCAGTACTTC.

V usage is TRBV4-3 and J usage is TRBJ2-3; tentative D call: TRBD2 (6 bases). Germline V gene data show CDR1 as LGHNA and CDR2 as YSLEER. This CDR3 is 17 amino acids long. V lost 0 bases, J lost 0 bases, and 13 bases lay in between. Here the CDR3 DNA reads TGCGCCAGCAGCCAAGATAGTCGGACTACCAGCACAGATACGCAGTATTTT. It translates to CASSQDSRTTSTDTQYF.

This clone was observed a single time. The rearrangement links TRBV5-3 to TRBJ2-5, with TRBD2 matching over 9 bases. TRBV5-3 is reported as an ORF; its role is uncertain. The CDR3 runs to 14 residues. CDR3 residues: CSGGPSGFKETQYF. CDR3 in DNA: TGTAGCGGGGGGCCGTCGGGTTTCAAAGAGACCCAGTACTTC.

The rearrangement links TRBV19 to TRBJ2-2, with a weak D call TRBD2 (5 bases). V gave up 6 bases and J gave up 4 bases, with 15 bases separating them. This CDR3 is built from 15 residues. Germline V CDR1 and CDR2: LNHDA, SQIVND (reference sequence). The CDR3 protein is CASSTAVASTGELFF. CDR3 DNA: TGTGCCAGTAGCACAGCGGTGGCCTCCACCGGGGAGCTGTTTTTT.